This T cell receptor (beta chain) was obtained from a study of blood T cell repertoires in COVID-19 (dated by TCRdb to the early 2020s). About the investigation overall: Samples covering the acute and convalescent phases of COVID-19 were provided by collaborators in the United States, Italy and Spain. The material from the prospective study consisted of cDNA or gDNA derived from T cells, B-cell-depleted T cells, or PBMCs. The dataset comprised deeply sampled blood TCRbeta repertoires from subjects exposed to, actively infected with, or recovered from COVID-19. The repertoires were made available in a free public database intended to serve as a resource for research on the immune response to SARS-CoV-2. Samples were obtained from the ongoing ImmuneRACE study (first 160 participants) and from 1,254 subjects provided by 6 global collaborators. Sample metadata almost always included a de-identified subject ID, COVID-19 status, age in years and sex. HLA class I and class II types, where available, came from metadata supplied by the sample provider rather than from assay-based typing. On the study overall, not on this receptor specifically: The amount of clinical and demographic metadata varied by source and participant and was provided uncurated.

TCRbeta CDR3 regions were amplified from genomic DNA using the immunoSEQ Assay, a bias-controlled multiplex PCR. From the authors' description of their analysis: The number of nucleated cells in each sample was estimated from the amplification of reference gene primers within the assay. Sequence reads were collapsed and filtered to measure the absolute abundance of every unique TCRbeta CDR3 rearrangement. For each sample, productive Simpson clonality was calculated by taking the square root of Simpson's diversity index across productive rearrangements. The source is immuneACCESS, and TCRdb retained only in-frame sequences with V and J called. Part of the clones is not carried over; for the studies checked, unresolved V genes explain less than half of this, and the remainder is unexplained. V and J calls and clone size are given by that table; D and trimming were obtained from the DNA. The sample data list a few hundred thousand clones, and approximately 85% of these were observed just once. Approximately 5% of the sample is held by the ten biggest clonotypes.

Regarding this clone: This clone's antigen is unknown. No base-level quality is on record; no much larger clone is a single base apart.

In Seattle, one collaborating source enrolled patients while the infection was active and tracked those patients longitudinally over the course of disease. Each collaborating institution followed its own protocols to collect whole blood in K2EDTA tubes. For TCRbeta analysis, collaborators shipped samples in one of three forms: frozen whole blood, isolated PBMCs, or DNA extracted from either of those sample types. The CDR3 runs 17 residues from the cysteine to the phenylalanine. Of all the DNA, just the CDR3 is kept, 51 bases in frame from base 1. The germline V gene provides CDR1 MDHEN and CDR2 SYDVKM. V has 5 bases trimmed and J has 0 bases trimmed; junction bases matching no gene number 10.

The TCR comes from a woman in her 70s with COVID-19, enrolled during active disease. Sequences were obtained from peripheral blood. The V and J genes are TRBV28 and TRBJ1-1, with 9 bases matching TRBD1. CDR3 region: CASSPGTGLFMNTEAFF. The DNA sequence is given as TGTGCCAGCAGTCCTGGGACAGGGCTCTTCATGAACACTGAAGCTTTCTTT. The CDR3 plus the reference TRBV28 and TRBJ1-1 genes for the other parts give the full variable domain: DVKVTQSSRYLVKRTGEKVFLECVQDMDHENMFWYRQDPGLGLRLIYFSYDVKMKEKGDIPEGYSVSREKKERFSLILESASTNQTSMYLCASSPGTGLFMNTEAFFGQGTRLTVV.